What follows are 12 T cell receptor beta chains derived from one specimen sequenced in a study of blood T cell repertoires in COVID-19. Sequencing used immunoSEQ multiplex PCR; TCRdb keeps in-frame clones, though not all of them. The sample carries 100,000 or so clones, about four fifths recorded once. The source material was peripheral blood. These receptors came from a man at least 80 years old with acute or convalescent COVID-19.

The J gene is TRBJ1-5, the V gene TRBV20-1; possible D gene TRBD1, 5 bases. Germline V lookup: CDR1 DFQATT, CDR2 SNEGSKA (reference sequence). The CDR3 extends over 15 amino acids. Trimming took 3 bases from V and 1 from J, leaving 13 bases between them. CDR3 nucleotides: TGCAGTGCTAGTAAGGTAGGGGCGAGCAATCAGCCCCAGCATTTT. Its protein is CSASKVGASNQPQHF.

The chain employs TRBV7-8 and TRBJ1-6; D might be TRBD1 (5 bases). V was trimmed by 8 bases and J by 8 bases, leaving 13 bases between them. Germline V gives CDR1 SGHVS, CDR2 FQNEAQ. The CDR3 is 13 residues long. The CDR3 coding sequence is TGTGCCAGCGGGGCGGAGATTGATTCACCCCTCCACTTT. This codes for CASGAEIDSPLHF.

In its sample, this clone was seen a few times. The chain carries TRBV29-1 and TRBJ2-7; TRBD1 agrees at 10 bases. With V trimmed by 4 bases and J by 3 bases, 9 bases remained unmatched. This CDR3 has 15 residues. The V gene's germline CDR1 is SQVTM and CDR2 ANQGSEA. DNA for the CDR3: TGCAGCGTTGGACAGGGGGCTTCCCCTTACTACGAGCAGTACTTC. Its translation: CSVGQGASPYYEQYF.

The chain carries TRBV10-3 and TRBJ1-5; 8 nucleotides align to TRBD1. The CDR3 contains 14 residues. Germline V lookup: CDR1 ENHRY, CDR2 SYGVKD. V was pared by 10 bases and J by 1 base, with 6 bases of the junction left unmatched. CDR3 nucleotides: TGTGCCACCGGACAGGGCGGGAGCAATCAGCCCCAGCATTTT. Its translation: CATGQGGSNQPQHF.

The chain is built from TRBV7-6 and TRBJ2-7; 7 nucleotides align to TRBD2. The germline V gene has CDR1 SGHVS and CDR2 FNYEAQ. The CDR3 loop spans 16 amino acids. Trimming at V came to 0 bases and at J to 6 bases, leaving 11 bases not matched to a gene. CDR3 DNA sequence: TGTGCCAGCAGCTTAGCGCTCGGACTAGGAGACGGCGAGCAGTACTTC. The encoded protein is CASSLALGLGDGEQYF. The entire variable domain, with the rest obtained from reference TRBV7-6 and TRBJ2-7, is as follows: GAGVSQSPRYKVTKRGQDVALRCDPISGHVSLYWYRQALGQGPEFLTYFNYEAQQDKSGLPNDRFSAERPEGSISTLTIQRTEQRDSAMYRCASSLALGLGDGEQYFGPGTRLTVT.

This clone has more than one count but fewer than ten. V is TRBV11-3 and J is TRBJ2-3; 14 bases are a match to TRBD2. CDR1 and CDR2 (germline): SGHNT, YENEEA. CDR3 length: 19 amino acids. V lost 1 base, J lost 4 bases, and 10 bases stayed unmatched. CDR3 loop: CASSLVSPGLAGGSDTQYF. CDR3 in DNA: TGTGCCAGCAGCTTAGTTTCCCCCGGACTAGCGGGGGGATCAGATACGCAGTATTTT. The full variable domain, its missing parts supplied by reference TRBV11-3 and TRBJ2-3, is EAGVVQSPRYKIIEKKQPVAFWCNPISGHNTLYWYLQNLGQGPELLIRYENEEAVDDSQLPKDRFSAERLKGVDSTLKIQPAELGDSAVYLCASSLVSPGLAGGSDTQYFGPGTRLTVL.

As for this clone: Other nucleotide sequences in the sample specify the same CDR3. The chain couples TRBV24-1 to TRBJ2-2; 7 nucleotides match TRBD2. The germline V gene has CDR1 KGHDR and CDR2 SFDVKD. CDR3 length: 15 amino acids. V dropped 5 bases and J dropped 2; count of bases not matched to a gene: 4. The CDR3 coding sequence is TGTGCCACCAGTGCTCGACTAGCTAACACCGGGGAGCTGTTTTTT. Translation: CATSARLANTGELFF.

This clone turned up a few times. The CDR3 DNA follows: TGTGCCAGCTCACCACCTGGACTAGCGGGTAAAGGCGAGCAGTTCTTC. Protein: CASSPPGLAGKGEQFF. This chain uses TRBV18 with TRBJ2-1; 11 bases are shared with TRBD2. V lost 0 bases and J lost 10; bases outside the gene matches: 8. The length of the CDR3 is 16 residues. Per germline, CDR1 KGHSH and CDR2 LQKENI.

This sequence joins TRBV4-3 and TRBJ1-2; unclear D gene. Germline values: CDR1 LGHNA, CDR2 YSLEER. Trimming took off 2 bases at V and 2 bases at J, with 12 bases between the two ends. This CDR3 has 15 residues. CDR3 in DNA: TGCGCCAGCAGCCAAAGCGGTGCTAGCAACTATGGCTACACCTTC. Protein: CASSQSGASNYGYTF.

The rearrangement links TRBV6-2 or TRBV6-3 to TRBJ1-1; the match to TRBD1 covers 7 bases. J gave up 8 bases and V 6 bases, and 12 bases lay outside the gene matches. Germline V gene lookup returns CDR1 MNHEY and CDR2 SVGEGT. The CDR3 is 14 residues long. The CDR3 spells CASSLRNTGAEAFF. The CDR3 bases are TGTGCCAGCAGCCTAAGAAACACAGGGGCGGAAGCTTTCTTT.

This chain links TRBV15 with TRBJ1-2; perhaps TRBD1 as D (6 bases). The length of the CDR3 is 14 residues. Between the trimmed V and J ends, which lost 5 bases and 1 base, there was a span of 11 bases. Germline assignment: CDR1 LNHNV and CDR2 YYDKDF (reference sequence). The DNA of the CDR3 is TGTGCCACCAGCGGGGGCATTTATAACTATGGCTACACCTTC. Protein product: CATSGGIYNYGYTF.

Here the CDR3 reads CASSLRWGENYGYTF. CDR3 nucleotide sequence: TGCGCCAGCAGCTTAAGGTGGGGGGAGAACTATGGCTACACCTTC. V and J are TRBV4-3 and TRBJ1-2; perhaps TRBD1 as D (5 bases). Trimming cost V 5 bases and J 2 bases, with 15 bases left between them. From germline, CDR1 is LGHNA and CDR2 YSLEER. The CDR3 totals 15 residues.